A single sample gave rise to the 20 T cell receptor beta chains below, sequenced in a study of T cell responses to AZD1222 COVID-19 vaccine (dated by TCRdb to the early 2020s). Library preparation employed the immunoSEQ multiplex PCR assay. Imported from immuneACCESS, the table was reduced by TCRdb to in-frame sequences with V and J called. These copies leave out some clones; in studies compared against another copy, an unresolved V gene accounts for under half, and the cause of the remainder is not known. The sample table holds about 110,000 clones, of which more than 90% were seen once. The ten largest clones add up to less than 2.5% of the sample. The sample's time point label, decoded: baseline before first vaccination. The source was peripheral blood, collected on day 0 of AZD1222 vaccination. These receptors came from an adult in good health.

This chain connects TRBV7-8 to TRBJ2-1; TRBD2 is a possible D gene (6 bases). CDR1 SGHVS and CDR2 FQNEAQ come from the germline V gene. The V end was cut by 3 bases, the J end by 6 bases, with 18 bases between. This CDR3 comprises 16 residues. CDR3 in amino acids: CASSFLGGKYLNEQFF. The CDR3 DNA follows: TGTGCCAGCAGCTTCCTTGGGGGGAAATACCTCAATGAGCAGTTCTTC.

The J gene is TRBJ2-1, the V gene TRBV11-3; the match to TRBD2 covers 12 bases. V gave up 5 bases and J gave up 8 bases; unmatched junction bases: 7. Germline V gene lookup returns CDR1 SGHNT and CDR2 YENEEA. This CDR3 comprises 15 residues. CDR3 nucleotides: TGTGCCAGCAGCGCGAGGACTAGCGGGATAGATGAGCAGTTCTTC. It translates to CASSARTSGIDEQFF.

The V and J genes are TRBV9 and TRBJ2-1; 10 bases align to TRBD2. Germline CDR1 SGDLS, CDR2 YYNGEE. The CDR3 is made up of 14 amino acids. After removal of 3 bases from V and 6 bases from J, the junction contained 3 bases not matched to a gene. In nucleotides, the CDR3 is TGTGCCAGCAGCGGTAGCGGGGGGCCCAATGAGCAGTTCTTC. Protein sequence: CASSGSGGPNEQFF.

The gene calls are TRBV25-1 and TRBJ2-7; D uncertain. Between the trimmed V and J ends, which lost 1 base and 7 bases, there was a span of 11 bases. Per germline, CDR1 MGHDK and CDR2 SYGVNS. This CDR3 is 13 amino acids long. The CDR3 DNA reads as TGTGCCAGCAGTGAATCCCCTCCCCGGGAGCAGTACTTC. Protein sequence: CASSESPPREQYF.

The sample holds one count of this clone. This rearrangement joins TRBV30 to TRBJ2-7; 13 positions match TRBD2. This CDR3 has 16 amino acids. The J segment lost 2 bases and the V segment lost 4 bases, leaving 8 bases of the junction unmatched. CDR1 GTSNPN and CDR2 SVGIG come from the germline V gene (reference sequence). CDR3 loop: CAWKATGTSGTYEQYF. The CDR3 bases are TGTGCCTGGAAGGCCACCGGGACTAGCGGGACCTACGAGCAGTACTTC.

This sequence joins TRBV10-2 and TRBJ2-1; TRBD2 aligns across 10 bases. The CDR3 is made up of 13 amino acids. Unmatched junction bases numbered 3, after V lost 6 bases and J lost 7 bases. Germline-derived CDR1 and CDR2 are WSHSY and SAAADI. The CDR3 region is CASRPSGSNEQFF. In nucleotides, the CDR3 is TGCGCCAGCAGACCTAGCGGGAGTAATGAGCAGTTCTTC.

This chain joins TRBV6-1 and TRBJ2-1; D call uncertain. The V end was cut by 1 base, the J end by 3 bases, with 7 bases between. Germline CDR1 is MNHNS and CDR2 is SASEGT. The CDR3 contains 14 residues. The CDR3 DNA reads TGTGCCAGCAGTGAAGAACGGAGCTACAATGAGCAGTTCTTC. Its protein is CASSEERSYNEQFF.

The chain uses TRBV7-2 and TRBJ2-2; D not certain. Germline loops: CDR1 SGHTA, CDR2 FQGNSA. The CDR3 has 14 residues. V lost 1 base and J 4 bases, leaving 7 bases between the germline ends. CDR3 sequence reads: CASSLGLVTGELFF. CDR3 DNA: TGTGCCAGCAGCTTAGGGCTAGTCACCGGGGAGCTGTTTTTT.

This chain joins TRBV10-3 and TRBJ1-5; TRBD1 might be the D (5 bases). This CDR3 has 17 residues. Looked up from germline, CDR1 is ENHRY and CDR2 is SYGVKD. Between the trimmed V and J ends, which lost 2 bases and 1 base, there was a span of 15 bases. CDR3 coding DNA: TGTGCCATCAGTGAGACACCCCGGGGCCTAAGCAATCAGCCCCAGCATTTT. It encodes CAISETPRGLSNQPQHF.

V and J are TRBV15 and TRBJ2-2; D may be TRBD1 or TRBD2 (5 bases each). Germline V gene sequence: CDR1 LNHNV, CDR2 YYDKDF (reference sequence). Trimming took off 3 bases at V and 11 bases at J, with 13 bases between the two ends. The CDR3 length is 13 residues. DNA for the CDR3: TGTGCCACCAGCAGCCGGGACGCGAACGAGCTGTTTTTT. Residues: CATSSRDANELFF.

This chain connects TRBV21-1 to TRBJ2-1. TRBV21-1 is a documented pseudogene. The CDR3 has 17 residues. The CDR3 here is CASSTSGTASSYNEQFF. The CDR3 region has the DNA TGTGCCAGCAGCACTTCCGGGACCGCCAGCTCCTACAATGAGCAGTTCTTC.

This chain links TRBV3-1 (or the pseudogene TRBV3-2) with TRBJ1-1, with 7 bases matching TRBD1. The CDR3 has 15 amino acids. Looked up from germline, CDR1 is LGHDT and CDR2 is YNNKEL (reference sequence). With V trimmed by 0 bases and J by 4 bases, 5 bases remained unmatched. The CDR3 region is CASSQDWQGGTEAFF. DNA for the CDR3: TGTGCCAGCAGCCAAGATTGGCAGGGGGGCACTGAAGCTTTCTTT.

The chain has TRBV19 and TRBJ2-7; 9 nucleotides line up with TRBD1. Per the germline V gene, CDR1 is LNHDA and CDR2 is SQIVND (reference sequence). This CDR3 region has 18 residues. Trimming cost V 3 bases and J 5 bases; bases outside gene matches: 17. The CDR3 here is CASSIMGRTGTGKNEQYF. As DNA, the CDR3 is TGTGCCAGTAGTATTATGGGGAGAACCGGGACAGGGAAGAACGAGCAGTACTTC. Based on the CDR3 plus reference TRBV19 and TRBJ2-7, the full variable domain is DGGITQSPKYLFRKEGQNVTLSCEQNLNHDAMYWYRQDPGQGLRLIYYSQIVNDFQKGDIAEGYSVSREKKESFPLTVTSAQKNPTAFYLCASSIMGRTGTGKNEQYFGPGTRLTVT.

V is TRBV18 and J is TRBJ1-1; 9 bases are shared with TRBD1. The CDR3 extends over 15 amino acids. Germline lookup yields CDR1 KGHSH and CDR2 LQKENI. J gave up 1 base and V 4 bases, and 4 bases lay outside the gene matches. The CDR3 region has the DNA TGTGCCAGCTCACTCTCGGGACAGGGGAACACTGAAGCTTTCTTT. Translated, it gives CASSLSGQGNTEAFF.

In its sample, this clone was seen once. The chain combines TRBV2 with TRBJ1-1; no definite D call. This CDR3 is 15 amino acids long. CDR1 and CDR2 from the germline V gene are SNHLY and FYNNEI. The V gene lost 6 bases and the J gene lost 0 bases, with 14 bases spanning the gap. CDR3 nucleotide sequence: TGTGCCAGCAGGAGAGAAGTTCTCATGAACACTGAAGCTTTCTTT. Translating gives CASRREVLMNTEAFF.

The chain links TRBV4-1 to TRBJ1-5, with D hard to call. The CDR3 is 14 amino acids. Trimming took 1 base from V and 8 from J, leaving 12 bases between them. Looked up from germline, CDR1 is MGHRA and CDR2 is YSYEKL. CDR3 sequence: CASSQVPLAEPQHF. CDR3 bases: TGCGCCAGCAGCCAAGTACCCCTAGCCGAGCCCCAGCATTTT.

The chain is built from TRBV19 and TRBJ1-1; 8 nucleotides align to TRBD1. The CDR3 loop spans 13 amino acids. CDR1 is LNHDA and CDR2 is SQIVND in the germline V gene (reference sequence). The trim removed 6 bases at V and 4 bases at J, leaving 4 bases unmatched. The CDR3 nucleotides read TGTGCCAGTAGGGACAGGGTAGGCACTGAAGCTTTCTTT. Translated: CASRDRVGTEAFF.

In nucleotides, the CDR3 is TGTGCCAGCAGTTACAGCGGGAGGTACACCGGGGAGCTGTTTTTT. Residues: CASSYSGRYTGELFF. The gene calls are TRBV27 and TRBJ2-2; TRBD2 matches 9 bases. Per the germline V gene, CDR1 is MNHEY and CDR2 is SMNVEV (reference sequence). This CDR3 has 15 amino acids. With 4 bases clipped from V and 3 bases from J, the junction kept 3 bases outside the gene matches.

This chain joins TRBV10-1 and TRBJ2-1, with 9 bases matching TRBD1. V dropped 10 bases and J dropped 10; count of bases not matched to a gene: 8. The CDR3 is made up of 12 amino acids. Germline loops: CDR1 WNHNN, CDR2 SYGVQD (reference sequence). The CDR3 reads CATKKDRGEQFF. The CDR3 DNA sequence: TGCGCCACTAAAAAGGACAGGGGCGAGCAGTTCTTC.

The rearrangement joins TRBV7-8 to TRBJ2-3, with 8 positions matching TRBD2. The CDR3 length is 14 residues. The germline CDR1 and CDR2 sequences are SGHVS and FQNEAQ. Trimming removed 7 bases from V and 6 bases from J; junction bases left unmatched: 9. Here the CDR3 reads CASINGRARDTQYF. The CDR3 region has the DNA TGTGCCAGCATCAACGGGAGGGCCAGGGATACGCAGTATTTT.